Sequencing of this T cell receptor beta chain was carried out in a study of T cell responses to AZD1222 COVID-19 vaccine. Study conclusions and caveats: Vaccine-related CD4 TCRs covered spike, predominating at 160-218 and 743-854. The sample set comprised mostly white British donors with more females, and clonal diversity was possibly underestimated.

Worth noting for this clone: Antigen: not known.

This CDR3 region has 13 residues. CDR1 is SQVTM and CDR2 is ANQGSEA in the germline V gene. The germline V and J ends were trimmed by 4 bases and 0 bases, with 10 bases remaining between them. The table came from immunoSEQ multiplex PCR; TCRdb's copy has only in-frame clones and leaves some out. The sample carries approximately 140,000 clones, 75% to 95% recorded once. Specimen: peripheral blood, collected on day 0 of AZD1222 vaccination. The chain combines TRBV29-1 with TRBJ2-7; tentative D call: TRBD2 (5 bases). The TCR was taken from an adult in good health. The CDR3 nucleotides read TGCAGCGTTGTACGGGGAGACTCCTACGAGCAGTACTTC. Residues: CSVVRGDSYEQYF.